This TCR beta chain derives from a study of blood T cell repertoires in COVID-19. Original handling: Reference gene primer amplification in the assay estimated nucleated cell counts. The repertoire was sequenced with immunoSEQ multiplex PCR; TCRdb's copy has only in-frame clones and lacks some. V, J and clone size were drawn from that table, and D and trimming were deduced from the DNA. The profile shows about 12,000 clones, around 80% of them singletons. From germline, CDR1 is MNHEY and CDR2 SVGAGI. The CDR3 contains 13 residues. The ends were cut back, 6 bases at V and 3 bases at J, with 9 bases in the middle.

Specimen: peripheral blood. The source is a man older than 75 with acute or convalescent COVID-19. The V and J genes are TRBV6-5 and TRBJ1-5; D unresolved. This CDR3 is CASRQANNQPQHF. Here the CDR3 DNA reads TGTGCCAGCAGGCAGGCCAACAATCAGCCCCAGCATTTT.